This TCR beta chain was identified during a study of blood T cell repertoires in COVID-19. Turning to the study itself: Specimens from acute and convalescent COVID-19 originated in the United States, Italy and Spain. Nucleic acid was either cDNA or gDNA, and it came from T cells, B-cell-depleted T cells, or PBMCs.

Trimming took off 5 bases at V and 2 bases at J, with 16 bases between the two ends. This CDR3 has 15 amino acids. From germline, CDR1 is WNHNN and CDR2 SYGVQD (reference sequence). This study enrolled people aged roughly 18 to 100 from approximately 24 US geographic areas. Clones were read by immunoSEQ multiplex PCR, and TCRdb kept only the in-frame ones, dropping some. Among 88,000 or so clones listed, around nine tenths were seen once. The clonotype was recovered from a woman between 45 and 65 years old with acute COVID-19. The sequencing sample was made of PBMCs or T cells enriched from blood (not recorded which). The chain employs TRBV10-1 and TRBJ2-7; TRBD1 is a possible D gene (6 bases). This chain's CDR3 is CASSTRGPGAYEQYF. The CDR3 region has the DNA TGCGCCAGCAGTACGAGAGGTCCAGGGGCCTACGAGCAGTACTTC.